This T cell receptor (beta chain) was observed in a study of vaccination effects on CD4 cells after COVID-19. Across the whole study: It was a median of 72 days after the second dose that post-vaccine samples were obtained.

Notes on the study in general: The study got few convalescent patients and did not collect any early post-infection timepoints. Clones of infection and vaccine origin contracted markedly late after vaccination.

As for this clone: Its antigen remains unknown.

The ends were cut back, 8 bases at V and 2 bases at J, with 10 bases in the middle. This CDR3 is built from 13 residues. CDR1 and CDR2 from the germline V gene are MNHEY and SVGAGI. Ahead of sequencing, the ViraFEST assay grew antigen-specific CD4+ T cells using viral peptide pools. Culture proceeded for under twelve days, and CD4+ T cells were then isolated. Participants completed two doses of the BNT162b2 or mRNA-1273 vaccine. Supplemented with 8.5 to 10 IU/ml IL-2 and 10 ug/ml peptides, two million PBMC per well were kept in culture. Assay: immunoSEQ multiplex PCR; the TCRdb copy retains only in-frame clones and omits some. The top ten clones hold about 1.6% of a sample with almost 70,000 clones, about 67% of them seen once.

The material was CD4+ T cells from PBMCs cultured with HCoV-229E spike peptides, obtained after COVID-19 vaccination. The chain has TRBV6-5 and TRBJ1-3; D unclear. The sequence came from a human donor who received a COVID-19 vaccine. CDR3 nucleotide sequence: TGTGCCAGCGAACTCGGACCTGGAAACACCATATATTTT. As protein: CASELGPGNTIYF.